The T cell receptor beta chain under discussion was sequenced for a study of T cell repertoires in cytomegalovirus infection. Study background: Evidence of both CMV infection and a matching HLA type came from public TCR beta signatures.

The CDR3 runs 15 residues. Germline V gives CDR1 SGHAT, CDR2 FQNNGV. Trimming shortened V by 5 bases and J by 0 bases, and 10 bases separated the two germline ends. This clonotype was recorded a few times. TCRdb independently ran MiXCR on the reads; one entry per CDR3 protein. The data hold approximately 150,000 distinct CDR3 sequences, with approximately 17% observed a single time. The sequenced material came from CD8+ T cells from PBMCs. The chain is built from TRBV11-2 and TRBJ1-4; D perhaps matches TRBD1 (6 bases). This clonotype was sampled from a human donor in good health (CMV status not recorded). Some clones in this sample may be carry-over from other donors' samples. The CDR3 nucleotides are TGTGCCAGCAGCCCCTGGACAGCAACTAATGAAAAACTGTTTTTT. Protein sequence: CASSPWTATNEKLFF.